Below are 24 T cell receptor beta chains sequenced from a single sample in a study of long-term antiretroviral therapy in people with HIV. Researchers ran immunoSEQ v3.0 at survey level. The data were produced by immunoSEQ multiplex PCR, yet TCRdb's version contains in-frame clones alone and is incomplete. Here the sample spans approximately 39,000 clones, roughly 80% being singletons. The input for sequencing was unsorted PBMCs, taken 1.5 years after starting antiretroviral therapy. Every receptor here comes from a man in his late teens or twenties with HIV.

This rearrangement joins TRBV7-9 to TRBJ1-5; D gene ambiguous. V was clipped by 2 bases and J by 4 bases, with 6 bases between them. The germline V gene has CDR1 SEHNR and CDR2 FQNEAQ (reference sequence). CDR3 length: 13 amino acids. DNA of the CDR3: TGTGCCAGCAGCTTAAGCCCAAATCAGCCCCAGCATTTT. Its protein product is CASSLSPNQPQHF. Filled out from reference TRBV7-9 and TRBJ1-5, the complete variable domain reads DTGVSQNPRHKITKRGQNVTFRCDPISEHNRLYWYRQTLGQGPEFLTYFQNEAQLEKSRLLSDRFSAERPKGSFSTLEIQRTEQGDSAMYLCASSLSPNQPQHFGDGTRLSIL.

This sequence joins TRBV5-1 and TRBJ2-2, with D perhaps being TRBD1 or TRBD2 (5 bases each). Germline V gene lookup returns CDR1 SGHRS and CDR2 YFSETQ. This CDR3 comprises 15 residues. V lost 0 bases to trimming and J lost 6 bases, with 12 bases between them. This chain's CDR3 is CASSLGQMGAGELFF. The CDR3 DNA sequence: TGCGCCAGCAGCTTGGGACAGATGGGGGCCGGGGAGCTGTTTTTT.

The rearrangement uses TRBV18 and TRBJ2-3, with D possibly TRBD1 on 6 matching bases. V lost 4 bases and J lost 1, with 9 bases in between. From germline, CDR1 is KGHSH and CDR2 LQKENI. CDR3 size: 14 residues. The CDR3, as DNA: TGTGCCAGCTCACGACAGGATCGCACAGATACGCAGTATTTT. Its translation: CASSRQDRTDTQYF. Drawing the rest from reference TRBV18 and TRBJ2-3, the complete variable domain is NAGVMQNPRHLVRRRGQEARLRCSPMKGHSHVYWYRQLPEEGLKFMVYLQKENIIDESGMPKERFSAEFPKEGPSILRIQQVVRGDSAAYFCASSRQDRTDTQYFGPGTRLTVL.

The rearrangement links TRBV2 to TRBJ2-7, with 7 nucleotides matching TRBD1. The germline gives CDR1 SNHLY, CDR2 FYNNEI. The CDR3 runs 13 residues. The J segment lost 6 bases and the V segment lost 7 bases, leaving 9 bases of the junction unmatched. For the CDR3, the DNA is TGTGCCAGCAAACCAACAGGGGTGGGCGAGCAGTACTTC. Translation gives CASKPTGVGEQYF. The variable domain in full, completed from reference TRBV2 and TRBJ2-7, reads EPEVTQTPSHQVTQMGQEVILRCVPISNHLYFYWYRQILGQKVEFLVSFYNNEISEKSEIFDDQFSVERPDGSNFTLKIRSTKLEDSAMYFCASKPTGVGEQYFGPGTRLTVT.

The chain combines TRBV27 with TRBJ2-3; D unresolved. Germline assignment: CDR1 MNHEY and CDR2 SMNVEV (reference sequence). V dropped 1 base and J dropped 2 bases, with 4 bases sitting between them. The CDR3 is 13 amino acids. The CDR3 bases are TGTGCCAGCAGTTTATTAGCCACAGATACGCAGTATTTT. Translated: CASSLLATDTQYF.

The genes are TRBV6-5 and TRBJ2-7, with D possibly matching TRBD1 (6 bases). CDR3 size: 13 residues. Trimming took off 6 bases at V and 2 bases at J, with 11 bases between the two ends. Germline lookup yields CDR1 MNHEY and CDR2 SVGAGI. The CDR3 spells CASSRGTPYEQYF. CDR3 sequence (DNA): TGTGCCAGCAGCCGAGGGACACCCTACGAGCAGTACTTC.

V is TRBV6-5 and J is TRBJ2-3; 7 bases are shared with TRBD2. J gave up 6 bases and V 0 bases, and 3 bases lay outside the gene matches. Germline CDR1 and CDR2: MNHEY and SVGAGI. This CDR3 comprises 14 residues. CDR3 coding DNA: TGTGCCAGCAGTTACTCGGGCGGGAGTGATACGCAGTATTTT. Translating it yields CASSYSGGSDTQYF.

Written as DNA, the CDR3 is TGTGCCAGCCGCTACTGGGGGCGAGGTGGGGCTAGCGGCTACAATGAGCAGTTCTTC. As protein: CASRYWGRGGASGYNEQFF. The chain employs TRBV7-9 and TRBJ2-1; D possibly corresponds to TRBD2 (7 bases). The length of the CDR3 is 19 residues. V gave up 8 bases and J gave up 3 bases, with 29 bases separating them. Looked up from germline, CDR1 is SEHNR and CDR2 is FQNEAQ (reference sequence).

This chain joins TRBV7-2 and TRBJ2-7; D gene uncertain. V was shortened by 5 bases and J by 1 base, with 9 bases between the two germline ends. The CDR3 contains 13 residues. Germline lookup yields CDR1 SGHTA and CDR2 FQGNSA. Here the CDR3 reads CASSQTPSYEQYF. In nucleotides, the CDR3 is TGTGCCAGCAGCCAAACACCGTCCTACGAGCAGTACTTC.

Here the CDR3 DNA reads TGTGCCAGCAGTTTAAGTTTTTGGGGAGCAGAAAAACTGTTTTTT. Amino acids: CASSLSFWGAEKLFF. This chain joins TRBV27 and TRBJ1-4; no reliable D call. V lost 2 bases and J 8 bases, leaving 15 bases between the germline ends. In germline, CDR1 is MNHEY, CDR2 SMNVEV (reference sequence). This CDR3 region has 15 residues.

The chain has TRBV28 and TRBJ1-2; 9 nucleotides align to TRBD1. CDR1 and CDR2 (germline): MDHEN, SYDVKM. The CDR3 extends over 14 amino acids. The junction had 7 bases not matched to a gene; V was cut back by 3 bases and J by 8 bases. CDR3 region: CASSLIQGARGYTF. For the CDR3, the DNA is TGTGCCAGCAGTTTGATACAGGGGGCGCGAGGCTACACCTTC.

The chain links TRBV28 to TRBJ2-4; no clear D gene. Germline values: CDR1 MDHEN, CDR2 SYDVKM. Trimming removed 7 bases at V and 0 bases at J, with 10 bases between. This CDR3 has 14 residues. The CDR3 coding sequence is TGTGCCAGCATAAGTTCGCTAGCCAAAAACATTCAGTACTTC. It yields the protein CASISSLAKNIQYF. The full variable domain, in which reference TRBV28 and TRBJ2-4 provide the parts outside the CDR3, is DVKVTQSSRYLVKRTGEKVFLECVQDMDHENMFWYRQDPGLGLRLIYFSYDVKMKEKGDIPEGYSVSREKKERFSLILESASTNQTSMYLCASISSLAKNIQYFGAGTRLSVL.

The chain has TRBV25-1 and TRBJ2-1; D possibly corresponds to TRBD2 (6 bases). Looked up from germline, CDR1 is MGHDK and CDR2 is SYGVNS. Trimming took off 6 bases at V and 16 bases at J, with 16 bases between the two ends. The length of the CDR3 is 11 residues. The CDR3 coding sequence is TGTGCCAGCAGCGAGGTGGCTAGCGTTTTCTTC. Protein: CASSEVASVFF.

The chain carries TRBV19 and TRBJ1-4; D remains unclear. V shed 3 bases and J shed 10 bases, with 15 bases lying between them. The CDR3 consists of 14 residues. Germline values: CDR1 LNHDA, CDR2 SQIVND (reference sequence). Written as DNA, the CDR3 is TGTGCCAGTAGTATTGGCAGGAACCCCCCAAAACTGTTTTTT. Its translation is CASSIGRNPPKLFF.

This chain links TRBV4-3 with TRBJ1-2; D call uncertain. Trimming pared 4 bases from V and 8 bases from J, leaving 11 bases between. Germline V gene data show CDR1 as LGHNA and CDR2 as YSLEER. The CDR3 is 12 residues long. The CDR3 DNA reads TGCGCCAGCAGCCGATGGGGATTAGGCTACACCTTC. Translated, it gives CASSRWGLGYTF.

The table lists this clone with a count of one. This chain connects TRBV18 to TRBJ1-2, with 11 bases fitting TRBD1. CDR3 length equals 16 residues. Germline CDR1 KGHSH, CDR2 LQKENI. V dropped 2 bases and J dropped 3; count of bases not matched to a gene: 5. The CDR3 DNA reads TGTGCCAGCTCACCAGCGGGACAGGGGGGTCACTATGGCTACACCTTC. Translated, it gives CASSPAGQGGHYGYTF.

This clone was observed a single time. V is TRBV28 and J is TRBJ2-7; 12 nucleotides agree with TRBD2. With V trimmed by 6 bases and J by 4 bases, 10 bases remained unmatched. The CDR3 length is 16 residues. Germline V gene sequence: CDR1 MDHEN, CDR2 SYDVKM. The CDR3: CASRIATSGGLYEQYF. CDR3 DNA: TGTGCCAGCAGGATCGCGACTAGCGGGGGCCTTTACGAGCAGTACTTC.

DNA of the CDR3: TGTGCCAGCAGACTCAGGGCGAACACCTTC. Protein: CASRLRANTF. The chain combines TRBV11-1 with TRBJ1-2, with D possibly being TRBD1 (5 bases). Germline loops: CDR1 SGHAT, CDR2 FQDESV (reference sequence). Trimming shortened V by 6 bases and J by 12 bases, and 11 bases separated the two germline ends. CDR3 length: 10 amino acids.

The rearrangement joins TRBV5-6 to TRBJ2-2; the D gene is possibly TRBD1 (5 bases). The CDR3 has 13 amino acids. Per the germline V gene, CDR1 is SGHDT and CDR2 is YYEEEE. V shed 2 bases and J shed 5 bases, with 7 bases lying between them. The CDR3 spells CASSFPGTGELFF. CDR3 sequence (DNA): TGTGCCAGCAGCTTCCCAGGGACCGGGGAGCTGTTTTTT.

CDR3 region: CASKWAGAYDTEAFF. Here the CDR3 DNA reads TGTGCCAGCAAATGGGCGGGCGCCTATGACACTGAAGCTTTCTTT. This chain links TRBV13 with TRBJ1-1, with D unresolved. This CDR3 contains 15 residues. The germline V and J ends were trimmed by 7 bases and 3 bases, with 18 bases remaining between them. Per the germline V gene, CDR1 is PRHDT and CDR2 is FYEKMQ (reference sequence).

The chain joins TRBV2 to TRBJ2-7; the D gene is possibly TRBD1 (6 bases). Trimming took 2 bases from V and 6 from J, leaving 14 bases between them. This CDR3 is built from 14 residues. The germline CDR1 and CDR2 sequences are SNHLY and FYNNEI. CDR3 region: CASSEPRKGGEQYF. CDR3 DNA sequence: TGTGCCAGCAGTGAACCCCGTAAAGGGGGCGAGCAGTACTTC.

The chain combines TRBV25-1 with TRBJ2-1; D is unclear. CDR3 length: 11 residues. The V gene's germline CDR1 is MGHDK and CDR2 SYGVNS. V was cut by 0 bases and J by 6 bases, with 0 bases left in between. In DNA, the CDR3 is TGTGCCAGCAGTGAATACAATGAGCAGTTCTTC. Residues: CASSEYNEQFF.

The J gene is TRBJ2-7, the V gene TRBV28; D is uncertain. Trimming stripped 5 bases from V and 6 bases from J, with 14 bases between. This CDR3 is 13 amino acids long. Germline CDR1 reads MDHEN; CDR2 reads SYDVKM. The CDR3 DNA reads TGTGCCAGCAGTAATACGGTTGAGTTCGAGCAGTACTTC. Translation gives CASSNTVEFEQYF.

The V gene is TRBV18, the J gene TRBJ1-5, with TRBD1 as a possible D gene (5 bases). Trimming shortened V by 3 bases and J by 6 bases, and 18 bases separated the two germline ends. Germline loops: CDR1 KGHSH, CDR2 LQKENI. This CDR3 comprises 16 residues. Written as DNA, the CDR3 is TGTGCCAGCTCACCGGCAGGCAGGGCCCAGGGTCAGCCCCAGCATTTT. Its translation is CASSPAGRAQGQPQHF.